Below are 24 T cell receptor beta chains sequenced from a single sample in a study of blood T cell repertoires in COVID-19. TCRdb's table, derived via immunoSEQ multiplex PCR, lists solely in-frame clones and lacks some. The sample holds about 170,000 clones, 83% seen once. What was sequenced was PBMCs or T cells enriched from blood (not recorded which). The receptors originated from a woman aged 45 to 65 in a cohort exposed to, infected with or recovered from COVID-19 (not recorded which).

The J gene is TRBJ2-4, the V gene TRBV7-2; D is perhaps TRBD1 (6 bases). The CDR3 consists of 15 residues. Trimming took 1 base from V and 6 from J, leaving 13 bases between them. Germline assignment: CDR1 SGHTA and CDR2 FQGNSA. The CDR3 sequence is CASSLVGQGTNIQYF. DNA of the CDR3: TGTGCCAGCAGCTTAGTAGGGCAGGGGACAAACATTCAGTACTTC. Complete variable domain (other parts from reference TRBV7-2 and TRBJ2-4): GAGVSQSPSNKVTEKGKDVELRCDPISGHTALYWYRQSLGQGLEFLIYFQGNSAPDKSGLPSDRFSAERTGGSVSTLTIQRTQQEDSAVYLCASSLVGQGTNIQYFGAGTRLSVL.

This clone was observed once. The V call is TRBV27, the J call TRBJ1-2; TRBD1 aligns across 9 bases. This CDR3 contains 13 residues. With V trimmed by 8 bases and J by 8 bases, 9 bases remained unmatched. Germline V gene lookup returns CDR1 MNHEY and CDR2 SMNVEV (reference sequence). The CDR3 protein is CASRQGDRGGYTF. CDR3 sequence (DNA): TGTGCCAGCCGACAGGGGGATCGGGGCGGCTACACCTTC.

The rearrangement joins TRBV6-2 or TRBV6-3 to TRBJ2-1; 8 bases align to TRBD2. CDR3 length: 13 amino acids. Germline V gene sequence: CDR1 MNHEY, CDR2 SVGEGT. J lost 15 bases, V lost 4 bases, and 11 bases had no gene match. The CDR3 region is CASSSPLGAGGFF. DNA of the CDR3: TGTGCCAGCAGTTCGCCCTTGGGGGCGGGGGGGTTCTTC.

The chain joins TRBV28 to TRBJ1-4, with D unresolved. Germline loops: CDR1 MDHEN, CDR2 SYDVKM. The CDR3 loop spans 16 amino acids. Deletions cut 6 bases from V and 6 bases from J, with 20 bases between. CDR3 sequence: CASRKLSGSRDEKLFF. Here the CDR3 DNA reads TGTGCCAGCAGGAAACTCTCGGGTAGTAGAGATGAAAAACTGTTTTTT.

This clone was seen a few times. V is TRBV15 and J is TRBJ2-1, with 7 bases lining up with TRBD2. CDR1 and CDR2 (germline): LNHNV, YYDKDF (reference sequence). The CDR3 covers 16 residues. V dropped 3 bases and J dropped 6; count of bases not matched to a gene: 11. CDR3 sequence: CATSSDKRGSLNEQFF. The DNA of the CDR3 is TGTGCCACCAGCAGTGACAAGCGCGGGAGTCTCAATGAGCAGTTCTTC.

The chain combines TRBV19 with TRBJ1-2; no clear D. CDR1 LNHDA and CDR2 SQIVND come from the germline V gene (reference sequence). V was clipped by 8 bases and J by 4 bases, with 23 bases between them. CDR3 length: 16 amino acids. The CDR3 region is CASASGGQAAVYGYTF. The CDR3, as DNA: TGTGCCAGTGCATCAGGCGGGCAGGCGGCCGTCTATGGCTACACCTTC.

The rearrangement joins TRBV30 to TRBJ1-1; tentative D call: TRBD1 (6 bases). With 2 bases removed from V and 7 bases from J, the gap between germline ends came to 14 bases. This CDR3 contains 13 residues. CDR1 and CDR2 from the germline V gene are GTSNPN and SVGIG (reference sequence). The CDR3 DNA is TGTGCCTGGAGTAAAGCAGGGGTTAGTGAAGCTTTCTTT. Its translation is CAWSKAGVSEAFF.

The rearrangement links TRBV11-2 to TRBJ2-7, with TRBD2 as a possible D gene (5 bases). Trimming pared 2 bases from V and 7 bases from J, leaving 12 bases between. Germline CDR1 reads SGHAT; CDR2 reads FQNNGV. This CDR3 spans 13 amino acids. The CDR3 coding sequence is TGTGCCAGCAGCTTATTCGGGGTTTTGGAGCAGTACTTC. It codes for CASSLFGVLEQYF. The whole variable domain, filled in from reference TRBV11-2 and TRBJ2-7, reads EAGVAQSPRYKIIEKRQSVAFWCNPISGHATLYWYQQILGQGPKLLIQFQNNGVVDDSQLPKDRFSAERLKGVDSTLKIQPAKLEDSAVYLCASSLFGVLEQYFGPGTRLTVT.

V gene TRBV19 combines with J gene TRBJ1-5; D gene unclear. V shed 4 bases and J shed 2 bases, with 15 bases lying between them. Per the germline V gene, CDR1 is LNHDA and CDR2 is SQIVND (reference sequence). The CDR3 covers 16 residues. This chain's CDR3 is CASSRGLEGGNQPQHF. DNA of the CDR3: TGTGCCAGTAGTAGAGGCCTCGAGGGAGGCAATCAGCCCCAGCATTTT.

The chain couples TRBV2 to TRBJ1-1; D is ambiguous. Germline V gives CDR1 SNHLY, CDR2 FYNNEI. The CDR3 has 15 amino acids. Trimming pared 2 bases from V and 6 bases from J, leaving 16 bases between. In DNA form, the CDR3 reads TGTGCCAGCAGTGAATGGGCAGGAAGGAATTCTGAAGCTTTCTTT. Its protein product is CASSEWAGRNSEAFF.

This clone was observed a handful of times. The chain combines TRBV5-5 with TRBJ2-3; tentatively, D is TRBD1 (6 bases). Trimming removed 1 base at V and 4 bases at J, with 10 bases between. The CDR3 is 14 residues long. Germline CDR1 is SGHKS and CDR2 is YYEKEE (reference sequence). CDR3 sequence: CASSLSQGSDTQYF. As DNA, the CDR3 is TGTGCCAGCAGCTTGTCCCAGGGGTCAGATACGCAGTATTTT.

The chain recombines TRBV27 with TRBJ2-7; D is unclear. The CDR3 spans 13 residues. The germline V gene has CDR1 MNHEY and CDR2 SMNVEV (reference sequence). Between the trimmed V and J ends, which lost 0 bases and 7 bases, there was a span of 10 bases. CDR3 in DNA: TGTGCCAGCAGTTTATCTTCCGGGTTGGAGCAGTACTTC. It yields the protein CASSLSSGLEQYF.

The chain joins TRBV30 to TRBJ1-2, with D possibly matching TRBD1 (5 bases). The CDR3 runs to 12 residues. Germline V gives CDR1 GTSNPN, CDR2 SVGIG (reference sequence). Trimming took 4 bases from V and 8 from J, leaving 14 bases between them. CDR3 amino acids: CAWTLLQDGYTF. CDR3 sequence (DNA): TGTGCCTGGACCTTGTTACAGGACGGCTACACCTTC.

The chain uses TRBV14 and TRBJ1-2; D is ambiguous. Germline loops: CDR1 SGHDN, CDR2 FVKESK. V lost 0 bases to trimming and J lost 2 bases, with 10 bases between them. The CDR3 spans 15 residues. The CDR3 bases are TGTGCCAGCAGCCAAGATATGCGCCAAAACTATGGCTACACCTTC. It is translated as CASSQDMRQNYGYTF. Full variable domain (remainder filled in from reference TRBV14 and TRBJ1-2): EAGVTQFPSHSVIEKGQTVTLRCDPISGHDNLYWYRRVMGKEIKFLLHFVKESKQDESGMPNNRFLAERTGGTYSTLKVQPAELEDSGVYFCASSQDMRQNYGYTFGSGTRLTVV.

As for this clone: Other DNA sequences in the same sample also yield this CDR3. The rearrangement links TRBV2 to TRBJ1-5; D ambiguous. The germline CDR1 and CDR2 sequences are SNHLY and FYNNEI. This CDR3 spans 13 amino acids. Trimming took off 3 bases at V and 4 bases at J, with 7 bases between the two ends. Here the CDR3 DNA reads TGTGCCAGCAGTGACAGAATTAATCAGCCCCAGCATTTT. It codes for CASSDRINQPQHF.

CDR3: CASSPGLAGTNEQFF. Written as DNA, the CDR3 is TGTGCCAGCAGCCCGGGACTAGCGGGGACCAATGAGCAGTTCTTC. V and J are TRBV7-9 and TRBJ2-1; 13 nucleotides match TRBD2. The junction had 4 bases not matched to a gene; V was cut back by 5 bases and J by 6 bases. The CDR3 has 15 amino acids. Germline CDR1 SEHNR, CDR2 FQNEAQ (reference sequence).

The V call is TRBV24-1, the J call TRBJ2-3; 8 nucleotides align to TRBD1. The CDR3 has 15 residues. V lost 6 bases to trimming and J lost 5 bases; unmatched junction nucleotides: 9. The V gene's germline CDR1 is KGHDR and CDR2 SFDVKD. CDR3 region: CATSSPARGQDTQYF. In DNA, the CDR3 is TGTGCCACCAGTTCTCCCGCCAGGGGGCAAGATACGCAGTATTTT.

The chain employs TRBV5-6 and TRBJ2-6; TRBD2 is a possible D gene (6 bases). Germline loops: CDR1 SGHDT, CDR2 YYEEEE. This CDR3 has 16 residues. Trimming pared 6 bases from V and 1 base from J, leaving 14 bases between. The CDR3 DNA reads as TGTGCCAGCAACCCTGGAGGGGCATCTGGGGCCAACGTCCTGACTTTC. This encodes CASNPGGASGANVLTF.

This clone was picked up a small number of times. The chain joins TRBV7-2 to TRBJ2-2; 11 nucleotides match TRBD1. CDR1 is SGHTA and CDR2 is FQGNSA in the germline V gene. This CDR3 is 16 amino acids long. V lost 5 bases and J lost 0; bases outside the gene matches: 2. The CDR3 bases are TGTGCCAGCAGCCGGGGACAGGGGGCGAACACCGGGGAGCTGTTTTTT. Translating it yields CASSRGQGANTGELFF.

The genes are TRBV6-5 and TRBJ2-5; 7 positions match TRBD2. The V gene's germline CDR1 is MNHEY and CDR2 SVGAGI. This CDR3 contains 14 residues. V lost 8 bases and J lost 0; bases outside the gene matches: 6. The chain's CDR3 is CASGTIRHQETQYF. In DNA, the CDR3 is TGTGCCAGCGGGACTATAAGGCACCAAGAGACCCAGTACTTC.

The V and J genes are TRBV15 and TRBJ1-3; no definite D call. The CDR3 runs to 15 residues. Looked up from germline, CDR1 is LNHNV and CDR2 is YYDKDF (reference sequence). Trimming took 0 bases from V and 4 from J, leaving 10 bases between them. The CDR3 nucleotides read TGTGCCACCAGCAGAGACTTGCGTCCCGGAAACACCATATATTTT. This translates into CATSRDLRPGNTIYF. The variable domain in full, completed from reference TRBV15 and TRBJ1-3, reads DAMVIQNPRYQVTQFGKPVTLSCSQTLNHNVMYWYQQKSSQAPKLLFHYYDKDFNNEADTPDNFQSRRPNTSFCFLDIRSPGLGDTAMYLCATSRDLRPGNTIYFGEGSWLTVV.

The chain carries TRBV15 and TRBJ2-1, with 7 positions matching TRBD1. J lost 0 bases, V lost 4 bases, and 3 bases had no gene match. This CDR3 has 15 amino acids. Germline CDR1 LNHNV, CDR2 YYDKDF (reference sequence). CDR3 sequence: CATSKDRSSYNEQFF. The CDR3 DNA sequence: TGTGCCACCAGCAAGGACAGGAGCTCCTACAATGAGCAGTTCTTC.

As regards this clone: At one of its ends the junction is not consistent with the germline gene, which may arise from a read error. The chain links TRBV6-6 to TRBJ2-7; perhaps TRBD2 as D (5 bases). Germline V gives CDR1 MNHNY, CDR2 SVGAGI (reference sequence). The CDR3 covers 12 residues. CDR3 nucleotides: TGTGCCAGCAGTTACTCGATGGCACAGACTAACTTC. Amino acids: CASSYSMAQTNF.

CDR3 in amino acids: CASVRGHTQYF. Here the CDR3 DNA reads TGTGCCAGCGTAAGAGGGCATACGCAGTATTTT. The chain combines TRBV27 with TRBJ2-3; TRBD2 is a possible D gene (5 bases). The germline CDR1 and CDR2 sequences are MNHEY and SMNVEV (reference sequence). CDR3 length equals 11 residues. Deletions cut 8 bases from V and 7 bases from J, with 10 bases between.